The sequence of this T cell receptor beta chain was determined in a study of lymphopenia after photon versus proton radiotherapy. Assay used: immunoSEQ multiplex PCR; TCRdb lists only in-frame clones, some missing. Of about 7,300 clones listed, 81% are singletons. To note about this clone: Antigen: not known.

Findings and limits, study-wide: Relative stability marked proton patients; photon patients lost diversity and naive cells. Oligoclonal CD8+ Temra expansion after nadir drove photon patients' diversity drop. Larger post-nadir TCR diversity loss correlated inversely with survival in deceased patients. Better survival with proton therapy was suggested as possible, not demonstrated.

CDR1 and CDR2 from the germline V gene are SGDLS and YYNGEE. This CDR3 comprises 17 residues. Trimming took 7 bases from V and 5 from J, leaving 22 bases between them. This clonotype was obtained from a man younger than 40 with gastric cancer. The genes are TRBV9 and TRBJ2-6; D gene uncertain. Sample: peripheral blood, taken from a patient treated with photon-based radiotherapy. The CDR3 here is CASLQTYSQSRANVLTF. The DNA of the CDR3 is TGTGCCAGCCTGCAGACGTACTCACAAAGTCGGGCCAACGTCCTGACTTTC.